This TCR beta chain comes out of a study of T cells in Graves' hyperthyroidism and ophthalmopathy. The CDR3 contains 14 residues. Germline assignment: CDR1 MNHNS and CDR2 SASEGT. V was shortened by 5 bases and J by 3 bases, with 13 bases between the two germline ends. This clonotype was counted many times. Template material for amplifying TCR beta CDR3 regions consisted of RNA transcripts. Carried out on the TCR CDR3, a first-round RT-PCR used the HTBI primer set. TCRdb reprocessed the multiplex PCR reads via MiXCR and lists one record per CDR3 protein. The sample carries around 500,000 distinct CDR3 sequences, approximately 14% recorded once.

This chain connects TRBV6-1 to TRBJ1-1; D may be TRBD1 (5 bases). Sample: blood. This clonotype was obtained from a woman aged 40 to 55 with Graves' hyperthyroidism. For the CDR3, the DNA is TGTGCCAGCAGTCACCAGGGTTTGGACACTGAAGCTTTCTTT. Protein: CASSHQGLDTEAFF.